This is a list of T cell receptor beta chains from one sample in a study of blood T cells in healthy people across ages. Via MiXCR, TCRdb re-called the 5' RACE reads, giving one row per CDR3 protein. The table has 780,000 or so distinct CDR3 sequences, around 50% seen once. The source material was blood. The receptors derive from a man between 35 and 55 years old in good health. The CDR3 runs from the conserved cysteine through the conserved F or W. The D gene is left open where the match is weak. Part of the rows lack a size; the others show once, few, many or a class for expanded clones.

D gene	J gene	V gene	clone size	CDR3 DNA	CDR3 protein
NA	TRBJ1-4	TRBV4-2	few	TGTGCCAGCAGCCAAGATAGGAGAAAACTGTTTTTT	CASSQDRRKLFF
NA	TRBJ1-6	TRBV20-1	NA	TGCAGTGCTGGGGGGGGGACGTCGAGCTCCTATAATTCACCCCTCCACTTT	CSAGGGTSSSYNSPLHF
TRBD2	TRBJ2-7	TRBV4-2	few	TGTGCCAGCAGCGCTGGACTAGCGGGCAGCTCCTACGAGCAGTACTTC	CASSAGLAGSSYEQYF
NA	TRBJ1-4	TRBV18	NA	TGTGCCAGCTCCGTGGGAGCAACTAATGAAAAACTGTTTTTT	CASSVGATNEKLFF
NA	TRBJ2-3	TRBV12-3/TRBV12-4	NA	TGTGCCAGCAGTCGTTTAGGTGTGGTGGGTACGCAGTATTTT	CASSRLGVVGTQYF
TRBD2	TRBJ2-1	TRBV29-1	few	TGCAGCGTCGTTAGCGGGACCCTCTACAATGAGCAGTTCTTC	CSVVSGTLYNEQFF
TRBD2	TRBJ2-7	TRBV28	few	TGTGCCAGCAGTGACTTAACTAGCGGGAATTACTACGAGCAGTACTTC	CASSDLTSGNYYEQYF
NA	TRBJ2-3	TRBV27	NA	TGTGCCAGCAGTCCTAACGTGAGGCCTATAGGGGCAGATACGCAGTATTTT	CASSPNVRPIGADTQYF
NA	TRBJ2-2	TRBV27	NA	TGTGCCAGCAGAGGACCGGGCGGGGAGCTGTTTTTT	CASRGPGGELFF
TRBD2	TRBJ2-5	TRBV7-9	NA	TGTGCCAGCAGCTTTAACTCCCCCTTTAGCGGGAGATTAGAGACCCAGTACTTC	CASSFNSPFSGRLETQYF
NA	TRBJ1-6	TRBV20-1	NA	TGCAGTGCTAGAGTCGCTGGGAGTGAGAAATCACCCCTCCACTTT	CSARVAGSEKSPLHF
TRBD1	TRBJ2-7	TRBV15	NA	TGTGCCACCAGCCCCAGACAGGGGGCCATCTACGAGCAGTACTTC	CATSPRQGAIYEQYF
TRBD2	TRBJ2-1	TRBV27	few	TGTGCCAGCAGTACCATGCTCGGCGGGAGGACCTCCTACAATGAGCAGTTCTTC	CASSTMLGGRTSYNEQFF
TRBD1	TRBJ2-7	TRBV28	NA	TGTGCCAGCAGCGCACCACAGGGGGGATCCTACGAGCAGTACTTC	CASSAPQGGSYEQYF
NA	TRBJ2-4	TRBV20-1	NA	TGCAGTGCTAGCGGGAGTGCCCATAAAAACATTCAGTACTTC	CSASGSAHKNIQYF
NA	TRBJ2-3	TRBV24-1	NA	TGTGCCACCAGTGATCAGGTAGATACGCAGTATTTT	CATSDQVDTQYF
NA	TRBJ2-7	TRBV7-8	NA	TGTGCCAGCAGCCCGGGTGAAGGATCCTACAATGAGCAGTACTTC	CASSPGEGSYNEQYF
TRBD1	TRBJ2-4	TRBV5-1	NA	TGCGCCAGCAGCGGGGGAACTCGGGACAGCGTAAAAAACATTCAATACTTC	CASSGGTRDSVKNIQYF
TRBD2	TRBJ2-5	TRBV7-6	few	TGTGCCAGCAGCTTAGAAGGGACTAGTGGCTCGGGGGAGCAGTACTTC	CASSLEGTSGSGEQYF
NA	TRBJ1-4	TRBV7-2	once	TGTGCCAGCAGCCCCTTAAGGACGTCGGGTAATGAAAAACTGTTTTTT	CASSPLRTSGNEKLFF
NA	TRBJ2-3	TRBV24-1	few	TGTGCCACCAGTGACAGCGCAACAGTCACAGATACGCAGTATTTT	CATSDSATVTDTQYF
NA	TRBJ1-1	TRBV27	once	TGTGCCAGCAGTTCCCCGCATGGTTCGAAGGTTACTGAAGCTTTCTTT	CASSSPHGSKVTEAFF
NA	TRBJ2-1	TRBV12-3/TRBV12-4	NA	TGTGCCAGCAGTCCCCCGGGGGACGGAAACAATGAGCAGTTCTTC	CASSPPGDGNNEQFF
NA	TRBJ1-4	TRBV6-5	NA	TGTGCCAGCGGGGTGGGGGAAAAACTGTTTTTT	CASGVGEKLFF
NA	TRBJ2-1	TRBV30	once	TGTGCCTGGAGTGACAACAGGGTTCAGTACAATGAGCAGTTCTTC	CAWSDNRVQYNEQFF
NA	TRBJ2-2	TRBV29-1	NA	TGCAGCGCCGCAGGGGCCACCGGGGAGCTGTTTTTT	CSAAGATGELFF
TRBD1	TRBJ2-7	TRBV4-3	many	TGCGCCAGCAGCCAAGCAGGGGGCTCCTACGAGCAGTACTTC	CASSQAGGSYEQYF
NA	TRBJ1-5	TRBV7-9	NA	TGTGCCAGCAGCTTGGAGGACAGTATATTTCGGCCCCAGCATTTT	CASSLEDSIFRPQHF
TRBD1	TRBJ1-1	TRBV12-3/TRBV12-4	few	TGTGCCAGCAGTGGACAGGGGAACACTGAAGCTTTCTTT	CASSGQGNTEAFF
TRBD1	TRBJ2-3	TRBV2	few	TGTGCCAGCAGGGACAGGGGTCACACAGATACGCAGTATTTT	CASRDRGHTDTQYF
TRBD1	TRBJ2-4	TRBV7-6	NA	TGTGCCAGCAGCGACGGAAGGGGACAGGGGGATATTAATAACATTCAGTACTTC	CASSDGRGQGDINNIQYF
TRBD1	TRBJ2-5	TRBV9	NA	TGTGCCAGCAGCGTAGACCCCCCCGGGACAGCTCAAGAGACCCAGTACTTC	CASSVDPPGTAQETQYF
TRBD1	TRBJ2-1	TRBV20-1	NA	TGCAGTGCTCCGGGACAGGGGCGTGATGAGCAGTTCTTC	CSAPGQGRDEQFF
NA	TRBJ1-2	TRBV6-1	NA	TGTGCCAGCAGCGACAGGCCCGGGGGCTATGGCTACACCTTC	CASSDRPGGYGYTF
NA	TRBJ1-4	TRBV7-3	once	TGTGCCAGCAGCTTAGACACTCCGTCAACTAATGAAAAACTGTTTTTT	CASSLDTPSTNEKLFF
TRBD1	TRBJ2-7	TRBV27	few	TGTGCCAGCAGTTTATTCGGACAGGGGGGTATCTACGAGCAGTACTTC	CASSLFGQGGIYEQYF
TRBD2	TRBJ2-1	TRBV9	few	TGTGCCAGCAGCGGGGGACTAGCTGGGGATGAGCAGTTCTTC	CASSGGLAGDEQFF
NA	TRBJ2-7	TRBV7-9	many	TGTGCCAGCAGTCAGGACGGGGCCTACGAGCAGTACTTC	CASSQDGAYEQYF
NA	TRBJ2-3	TRBV12-3/TRBV12-4	NA	TGTGCCAGCAGCCGAGTACGTAGTAGTTGGACAGATACGCAGTATTTT	CASSRVRSSWTDTQYF
NA	TRBJ2-5	TRBV12-3/TRBV12-4	few	TGTGCCAGCAGTACCTTAGTCAAAGAGACCCAGTACTTC	CASSTLVKETQYF
TRBD1	TRBJ1-1	TRBV28	NA	TGTGCCAGCAGCCCCGGACAGGGGGCGCGGAACACTGAAGCTTTCTTT	CASSPGQGARNTEAFF
TRBD2	TRBJ2-7	TRBV27	NA	TGTGCCAGCAGTGCCTTTAGCGGGACCTACGAGCAGTACTTC	CASSAFSGTYEQYF
TRBD1	TRBJ1-6	TRBV10-3	few	TGTGCCATCAGTGCTTCAGGGGGCGCCGATTCACCCCTCCACTTT	CAISASGGADSPLHF
TRBD1	TRBJ2-3	TRBV10-3	few	TGTGCCATCAGTGTTCCGCACAGGGGTCTCACAGATACGCAGTATTTT	CAISVPHRGLTDTQYF
TRBD2	TRBJ2-5	TRBV7-2	few	TGTGCCAGCAGCCCCTTAGCGGGGGGGATTGAGACCCAGTACTTC	CASSPLAGGIETQYF
TRBD2	TRBJ2-5	TRBV14	NA	TGTGCCAGCAGCTTCCGGACTAGCGGGGTCCAAGAGACCCAGTACTTC	CASSFRTSGVQETQYF
TRBD1	TRBJ2-7	TRBV29-1	NA	TGCAGCGTTGCGAGGACAGGGGTCGACGAGCAGTACTTC	CSVARTGVDEQYF
NA	TRBJ2-5	TRBV29-1	NA	TGCAGCGTAGAAGAGGGAGAGACCCAGTACTTC	CSVEEGETQYF
TRBD1	TRBJ2-5	TRBV7-2	NA	TGTGCCAGCAGCTTAGGAAGACAGGGTTTTCGACAGACCCAGTACTTC	CASSLGRQGFRQTQYF
TRBD1	TRBJ1-5	TRBV12-3/TRBV12-4	NA	TGTGCCAGCGGTGAAGGGGGCTCCAATCAGCCCCAGCATTTT	CASGEGGSNQPQHF
TRBD2	TRBJ2-1	TRBV9	NA	TGTGCCAGCAGCGTAGACAGCGGGGGGGCCAATGAGCAGTTCTTC	CASSVDSGGANEQFF
TRBD2	TRBJ2-5	TRBV7-8	NA	TGTGCCAGCAGCTCCAGGACTAGCGGGAGGGTTACAGAGACCCAGTACTTC	CASSSRTSGRVTETQYF
TRBD1	TRBJ1-4	TRBV9	NA	TGTGCCAGCAGCGCGGGACAGGGTATTGGAAAACTGTTTTTT	CASSAGQGIGKLFF